This T cell receptor beta chain originates from a study of cytomegalovirus exposure and HLA in healthy donors. Findings and caveats of the study: Despite most TCR sequences being rare, some public TCRs occurred in many donors. Other equally common chains were less clonally expanded than HLA-associated TCR beta chains, a later analysis showed. In a later analysis, a missense DCLRE1C variant was linked to TCR beta V- and J-gene trimming.

PCR employed 60 Vbeta and 13 Jbeta primers. Here immunoSEQ multiplex PCR was the method, and the copy in TCRdb shows in-frame clones only, minus some. Of more than 95,000 clones listed, roughly 72% are singletons. Per the germline V gene, CDR1 is LNHDA and CDR2 is SQIVND (reference sequence). The CDR3 runs 18 residues. Between the trimmed V and J ends, which lost 4 bases and 0 bases, there was a span of 19 bases. Points on this clone: What it binds is unknown.

The V gene is TRBV19, the J gene TRBJ1-5; a weak D match, TRBD1 (6 bases). The TCR originated in a woman between 45 and 65 years old in good health and CMV-seropositive. Sequenced material: PBMCs. CDR3 nucleotides: TGTGCCAGTAGTAGAACCCCGGGACACCAATATAGCAATCAGCCCCAGCATTTT. As protein: CASSRTPGHQYSNQPQHF.